A single sample gave rise to the 15 T cell receptor beta chains below, sequenced in a study of breast tumors, draining lymph nodes, adjacent tissues. Breast cancer patients provided tissue from their axillary draining lymph nodes. A single record per CDR3 protein comes from TCRdb applying MiXCR to the multiplex PCR reads. The top ten clones hold more than 4% of a sample with 190,000 or so distinct CDR3 sequences, 31% of them seen once. The sample comprised axillary lymph node tissue. These receptors all come from a female donor with breast cancer. Some clones in this sample may be carry-over from other donors' samples.

This clonotype has ten or more counts. CDR3 nucleotide sequence: TGTGCCAGCAGTGGCATGGGCTATGGCTACACCTTC. This gives the protein CASSGMGYGYTF. The chain carries TRBV25-1 and TRBJ1-2; unclear D gene. Germline V gene data show CDR1 as MGHDK and CDR2 as SYGVNS. The CDR3 length is 12 residues. Trimming stripped 4 bases from V and 4 bases from J, with 7 bases between.

This clonotype was counted many times. The rearrangement uses TRBV6-5 and TRBJ1-6, with D uncertain. There are 16 residues in the CDR3. Germline lookup yields CDR1 MNHEY and CDR2 SVGAGI. V lost 8 bases to trimming and J lost 0 bases, with 14 bases between them. CDR3 amino acids: CASRSRKGSYNSPLHF. The CDR3 DNA follows: TGTGCCAGCCGGAGCCGGAAGGGCTCCTATAATTCACCCCTCCACTTT.

This clonotype was picked up a small number of times. A junction end diverges from the germline sequence, so it may reflect a read error. The gene calls are TRBV7-7 and TRBJ1-1; possible D gene TRBD1, 5 bases. Looked up from germline, CDR1 is SSHAT and CDR2 is FNYEAQ (reference sequence). The CDR3 runs 14 residues. This chain's CDR3 is CASSLDGGNTEAFF. The CDR3, as DNA: TGTGCTAGCAGCTTAGATGGGGGGAACACTGAAGCTTTCTTT.

This clonotype was picked up one time. Without the conserved terminal phenylalanine or tryptophan, this CDR3 likely stems from a read error. The rearrangement uses TRBV2 and TRBJ1-6; 8 positions agree with TRBD1. The CDR3 covers 15 residues. V lost 8 bases and J lost 5; bases outside the gene matches: 8. In germline, CDR1 is SNHLY, CDR2 FYNNEI. The CDR3 coding sequence is TGTGCCAGCGGGGATAGGACAGGGAATAATTCACCCCTCCACTCT. Translating it yields CASGDRTGNNSPLHS.

As for this clonotype: With a much larger clone just one base away, this may be a read error. The conserved phenylalanine or tryptophan normally closing the CDR3 is absent here, so this likely arose from a read error. This chain links TRBV7-9 with TRBJ1-2; no clear D. The CDR3 covers 14 residues. Trimming stripped 1 base from V and 8 bases from J, with 14 bases between. The V gene's germline CDR1 is SEHNR and CDR2 FQNEAQ (reference sequence). The CDR3 sequence: CASSLEDGIGGYTL. CDR3 DNA: TGTGCCAGCAGCTTAGAGGACGGGATAGGCGGCTACACCCTC.

This clonotype was counted ten times or more. The V and J genes are TRBV6-5 and TRBJ1-3, with TRBD1 identical over 7 bases. The J segment lost 0 bases and the V segment lost 9 bases, leaving 2 bases of the junction unmatched. Germline V gives CDR1 MNHEY, CDR2 SVGAGI. The CDR3 length is 13 residues. The CDR3 loop reads CASRTGSGNTIYF. In nucleotides, the CDR3 is TGTGCCAGTCGGACAGGCTCTGGAAACACCATATATTTT.

CDR3 amino acids: CSSVLAGIQETQYF. CDR3 sequence (DNA): TGCAGCAGCGTACTAGCGGGAATACAAGAGACCCAGTACTTC. The J gene is TRBJ2-5, the V gene TRBV29-1; 10 bases fit TRBD2. The CDR3 spans 14 residues. V shed 8 bases and J 2 bases; nucleotides not matched to a gene: 8. Germline loops: CDR1 SQVTM, CDR2 ANQGSEA.

A few counts support this clonotype. The chain couples TRBV27 to TRBJ1-5, with 8 bases aligning to TRBD1. The CDR3 spans 14 residues. CDR1 and CDR2 (germline): MNHEY, SMNVEV (reference sequence). Unmatched junction bases numbered 8, after V lost 7 bases and J lost 6 bases. Written as DNA, the CDR3 is TGTGCCAGCACCATGACAGGGGCCAGTCAGCCCCAGCATTTT. Translation gives CASTMTGASQPQHF.

About this clonotype itself: Since a much larger clone is just one base distant, this may be a read error. The J gene is TRBJ2-1, the V gene TRBV12-3 or TRBV12-4; 7 bases map to TRBD2. The CDR3 consists of 16 residues. V trimming: 6 bases; J trimming: 7 bases; junction bases outside the gene matches: 15. The CDR3, as DNA: TGTGCCAGCAGCTCCCCGGGACTAACGGGGGTTAATGAGCAGTTCTTC. Amino acids: CASSSPGLTGVNEQFF.

Ten or more counts support this clonotype. The V gene is TRBV5-1, the J gene TRBJ1-6; TRBD1 aligns across 9 bases. The J segment lost 1 base and the V segment lost 2 bases, leaving 13 bases of the junction unmatched. The CDR3 has 20 residues. CDR1 and CDR2 from the germline V gene are SGHRS and YFSETQ. The CDR3 region has the DNA TGCGCCAGCAGCTTAGTTCTGGGGGACAGGGAGCCATCCTATAATTCACCCCTCCACTTT. Encoded protein: CASSLVLGDREPSYNSPLHF.

The V and J genes are TRBV6-5 and TRBJ2-2; TRBD1 agrees at 7 bases. Germline-derived CDR1 and CDR2 are MNHEY and SVGAGI. The CDR3 has 14 residues. V lost 5 bases to trimming and J lost 5 bases; unmatched junction nucleotides: 5. The CDR3 here is CASSHRGKTGELFF. CDR3 DNA sequence: TGTGCCAGCAGTCACAGGGGAAAAACCGGGGAGCTGTTTTTT.

This clonotype turned up a few times. The chain uses TRBV5-4 and TRBJ2-2, with 10 bases fitting TRBD1. Germline V CDR1 and CDR2: SGHNT, YYREEE (reference sequence). The CDR3 is 16 amino acids. With V trimmed by 4 bases and J by 4 bases, 7 bases remained unmatched. CDR3 loop: CASSQGGQGSTGELFF. CDR3 in DNA: TGTGCCAGCAGCCAGGGGGGACAGGGGTCCACCGGGGAGCTGTTTTTT.

On this clonotype: A much larger clone lies one base from this, so it may be a read error. This chain links TRBV3-1 with TRBJ2-7; tentatively, D is TRBD2 (5 bases). Germline values: CDR1 LGHDT, CDR2 YNNKEL (reference sequence). The CDR3 is made up of 12 amino acids. CDR3 nucleotides: TGTCCCAGCAGCTGGACTTCCTACGAGCAGTACTTC. Protein: CPSSWTSYEQYF.

The rearrangement uses TRBV9 and TRBJ1-6; no reliable D call. This CDR3 has 10 residues. CDR1 and CDR2 (germline): SGDLS, YYNGEE. Trimming shortened V by 0 bases and J by 19 bases, and 8 bases separated the two germline ends. Here the CDR3 DNA reads TGTGCCAGCAGCGTAGGAGAGGGACACTTT. Encoded protein: CASSVGEGHF.

There are a few counts of this clonotype. V gene TRBV7-9 combines with J gene TRBJ1-1; D not resolved. This CDR3 is 12 amino acids long. Per germline, CDR1 SEHNR and CDR2 FQNEAQ (reference sequence). Trimming shortened V by 3 bases and J by 4 bases, and 6 bases separated the two germline ends. The CDR3 is CASSFGFTEAFF. CDR3 in DNA: TGTGCCAGCAGCTTCGGATTCACTGAAGCTTTCTTT. The entire variable domain, with the rest obtained from reference TRBV7-9 and TRBJ1-1, is as follows: DTGVSQNPRHKITKRGQNVTFRCDPISEHNRLYWYRQTLGQGPEFLTYFQNEAQLEKSRLLSDRFSAERPKGSFSTLEIQRTEQGDSAMYLCASSFGFTEAFFGQGTRLTVV.